Following are 6 T cell receptor beta chains from one sample sequenced in a study of breast tumors, draining lymph nodes, adjacent tissues. Breast cancer patients provided tissue from their axillary draining lymph nodes. TCRdb passed the multiplex PCR reads through MiXCR, listing each CDR3 protein once. Among approximately 230,000 distinct CDR3 sequences, less than 40% were seen once, and the ten largest hold roughly 3.5%. The source material was axillary lymph node tissue. These receptors all stem from a female donor with breast cancer. Some clones in this sample may be carry-over from other donors' samples.

As for this clonotype: This may arise from a read error, as a much more abundant clone is one base away. The chain uses TRBV5-1 and TRBJ2-2; D remains unclear. Germline CDR1 is SGHRS and CDR2 is YFSETQ. V was trimmed by 4 bases and J by 9 bases, leaving 16 bases between them. This CDR3 contains 14 residues. DNA of the CDR3: TGCGCCAGCAGCCACGACACCTTAAGCAGGGAGCTGTTTTTT. This codes for CASSHDTLSRELFF.

This clonotype has a count of ten or more. The chain uses TRBV20-1 and TRBJ1-2; D remains ambiguous. V shed 4 bases and J shed 7 bases, with 10 bases lying between them. Per germline, CDR1 DFQATT and CDR2 SNEGSKA (reference sequence). This CDR3 region has 11 residues. CDR3 residues: CSANTESGYTF. CDR3 bases: TGCAGTGCTAACACAGAGAGTGGCTACACCTTC.

In regard to this clonotype: A much larger clone sits a single nucleotide away, making a read error possible. The chain joins TRBV20-1 to TRBJ2-7; the D call may be TRBD1 or TRBD2 (5 bases each). Looked up from germline, CDR1 is DFQATT and CDR2 is SNEGSKA (reference sequence). This CDR3 spans 11 amino acids. CDR3 bases: TGCAGGCGAAGGGGAGCCTACGAGCAGTCCTTC. It is translated as CRRRGAYEQSF.

This chain uses TRBV20-1 with TRBJ1-6; no firm D call. V was pared by 4 bases and J by 11 bases, with 21 bases between. CDR1 is DFQATT, CDR2 SNEGSKA, per germline (reference sequence). The CDR3 loop spans 15 amino acids. The CDR3 DNA follows: TGCAGTGCTATTGGGTGGGGAGACGGGAATACACCCCTCCACTTT. It codes for CSAIGWGDGNTPLHF.

This clonotype was seen many times. This sequence joins TRBV20-1 and TRBJ1-5, with D maybe TRBD1 (5 bases). This CDR3 is built from 15 residues. The V end was cut by 1 base, the J end by 4 bases, with 14 bases between. CDR1 is DFQATT and CDR2 is SNEGSKA in the germline V gene (reference sequence). For the CDR3, the DNA is TGCAGTGCTAGAGCCCCCGGGGGAGGTAATCAGCCCCAGCATTTT. It codes for CSARAPGGGNQPQHF.

This clonotype has a handful of counts. This may be a read error: a much more frequent sequence differs by one nucleotide. V and J are TRBV9 and TRBJ2-2; weak D call: TRBD1 (5 bases). V gave up 4 bases and J gave up 6 bases, with 13 bases separating them. Looked up from germline, CDR1 is SGDLS and CDR2 is YYNGEE. This CDR3 contains 14 residues. The CDR3 loop is CASSPGSWAGELFF. The CDR3, as DNA: TGTGCCAGCAGCCCAGGGTCTTGGGCCGGGGAGCTGTTTTTT.